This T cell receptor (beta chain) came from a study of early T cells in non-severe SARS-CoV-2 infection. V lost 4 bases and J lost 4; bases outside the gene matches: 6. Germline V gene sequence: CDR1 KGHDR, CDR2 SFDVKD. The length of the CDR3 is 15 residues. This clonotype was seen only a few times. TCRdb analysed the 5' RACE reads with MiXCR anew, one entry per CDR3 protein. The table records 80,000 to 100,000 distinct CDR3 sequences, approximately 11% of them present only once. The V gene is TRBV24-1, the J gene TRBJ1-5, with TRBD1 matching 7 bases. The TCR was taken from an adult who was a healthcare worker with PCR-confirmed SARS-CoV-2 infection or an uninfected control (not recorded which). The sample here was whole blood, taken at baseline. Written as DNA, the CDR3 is TGTGCCACCAGTGACTCGGACAGGCCAAATCAGCCCCAGCATTTT. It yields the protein CATSDSDRPNQPQHF.